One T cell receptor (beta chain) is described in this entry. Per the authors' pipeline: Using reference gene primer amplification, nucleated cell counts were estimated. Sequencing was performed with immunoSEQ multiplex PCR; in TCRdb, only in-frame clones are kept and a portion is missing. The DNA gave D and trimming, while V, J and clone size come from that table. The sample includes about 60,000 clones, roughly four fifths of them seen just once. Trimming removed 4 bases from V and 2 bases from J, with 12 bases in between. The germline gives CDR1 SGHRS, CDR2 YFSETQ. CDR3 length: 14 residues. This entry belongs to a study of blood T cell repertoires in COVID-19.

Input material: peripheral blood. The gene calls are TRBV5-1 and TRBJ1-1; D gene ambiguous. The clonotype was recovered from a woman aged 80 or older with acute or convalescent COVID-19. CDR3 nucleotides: TGCGCCAGCAGCGAAGGACTTCCCAACACTGAAGCTTTCTTT. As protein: CASSEGLPNTEAFF.